This TCR beta chain was sequenced in a study of blood T cell repertoires in COVID-19. CDR1 is MDHEN and CDR2 is SYDVKM in the germline V gene. The CDR3 length is 14 residues. Germline trimming cut 11 bases from V and 3 bases from J; bases unmatched to any gene: 13. Sequencing was performed with immunoSEQ multiplex PCR; in TCRdb, only in-frame clones are kept and a portion is missing. The table includes about 370,000 clones, 87% detected once. The rearrangement links TRBV28 to TRBJ2-7, with 7 nucleotides matching TRBD1. The sample was peripheral blood. The receptor's source is a woman aged 25 to 39 with COVID-19, enrolled during active disease. The CDR3 reads CAGKGAGLLYEQYF. CDR3 in DNA: TGTGCCGGCAAGGGGGCGGGCCTACTCTACGAGCAGTACTTC.